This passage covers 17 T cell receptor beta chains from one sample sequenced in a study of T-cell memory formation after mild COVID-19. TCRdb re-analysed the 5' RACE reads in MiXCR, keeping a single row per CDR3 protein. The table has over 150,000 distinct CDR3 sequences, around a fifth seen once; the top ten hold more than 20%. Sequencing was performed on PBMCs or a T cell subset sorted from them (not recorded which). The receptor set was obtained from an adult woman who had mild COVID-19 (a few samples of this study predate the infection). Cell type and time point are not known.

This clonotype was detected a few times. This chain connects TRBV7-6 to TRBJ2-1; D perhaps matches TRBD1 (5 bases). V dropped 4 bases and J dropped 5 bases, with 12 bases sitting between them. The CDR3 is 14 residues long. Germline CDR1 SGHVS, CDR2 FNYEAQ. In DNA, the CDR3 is TGTGCCAGCAGCTACTCCAGGGCCGACAATGAGCAGTTCTTC. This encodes CASSYSRADNEQFF. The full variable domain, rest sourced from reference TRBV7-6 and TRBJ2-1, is GAGVSQSPRYKVTKRGQDVALRCDPISGHVSLYWYRQALGQGPEFLTYFNYEAQQDKSGLPNDRFSAERPEGSISTLTIQRTEQRDSAMYRCASSYSRADNEQFFGPGTRLTVL.

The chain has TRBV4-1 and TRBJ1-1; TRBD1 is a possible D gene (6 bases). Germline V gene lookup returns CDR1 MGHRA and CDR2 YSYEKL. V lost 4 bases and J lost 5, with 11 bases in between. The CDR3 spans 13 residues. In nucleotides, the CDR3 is TGCGCCAGCAGCCGCCTACAGGGTACTGAAGCTTTCTTT. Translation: CASSRLQGTEAFF.

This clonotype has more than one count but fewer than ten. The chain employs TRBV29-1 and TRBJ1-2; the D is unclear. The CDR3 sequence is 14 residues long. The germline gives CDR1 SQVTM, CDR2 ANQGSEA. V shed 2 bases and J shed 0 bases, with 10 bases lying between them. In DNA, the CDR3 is TGCAGCGTTGAATTAACAGCCACTAACTATGGCTACACCTTC. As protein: CSVELTATNYGYTF.

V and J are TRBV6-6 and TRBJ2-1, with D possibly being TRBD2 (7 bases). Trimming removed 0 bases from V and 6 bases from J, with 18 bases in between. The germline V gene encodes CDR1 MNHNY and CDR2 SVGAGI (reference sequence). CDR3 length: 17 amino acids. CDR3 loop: CASSYSMAGARGNEQFF. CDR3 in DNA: TGTGCCAGCAGTTACTCGATGGCGGGGGCCCGGGGCAATGAGCAGTTCTTC.

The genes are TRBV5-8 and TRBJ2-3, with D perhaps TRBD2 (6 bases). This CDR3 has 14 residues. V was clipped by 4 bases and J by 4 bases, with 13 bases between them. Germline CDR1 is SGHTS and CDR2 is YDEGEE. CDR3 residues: CASSQREASDTQYF. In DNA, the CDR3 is TGTGCCAGCAGCCAAAGGGAGGCATCAGATACGCAGTATTTT.

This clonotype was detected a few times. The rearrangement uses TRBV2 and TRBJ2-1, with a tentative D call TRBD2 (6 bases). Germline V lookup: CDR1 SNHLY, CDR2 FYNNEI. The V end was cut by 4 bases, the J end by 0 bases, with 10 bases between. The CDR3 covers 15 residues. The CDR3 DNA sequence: TGTGCCAGCAGTGGAGCGGGTAGCTCCTACAATGAGCAGTTCTTC. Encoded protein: CASSGAGSSYNEQFF.

The CDR3 sequence is CASSPPGQPYYGYTF. DNA for the CDR3: TGTGCCAGCAGCCCGCCCGGGCAGCCATACTATGGCTACACCTTC. The J gene is TRBJ1-2, the V gene TRBV5-5; no firm D call. The V end was cut by 4 bases, the J end by 3 bases, with 16 bases between. The length of the CDR3 is 15 residues. Germline CDR1 is SGHKS and CDR2 is YYEKEE (reference sequence).

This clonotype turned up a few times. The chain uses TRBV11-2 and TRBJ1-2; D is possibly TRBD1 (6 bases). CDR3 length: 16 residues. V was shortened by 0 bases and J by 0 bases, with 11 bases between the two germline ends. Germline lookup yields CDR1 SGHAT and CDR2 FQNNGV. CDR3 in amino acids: CASSLDDRTTNYGYTF. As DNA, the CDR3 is TGTGCCAGCAGCTTAGACGACAGGACCACTAACTATGGCTACACCTTC.

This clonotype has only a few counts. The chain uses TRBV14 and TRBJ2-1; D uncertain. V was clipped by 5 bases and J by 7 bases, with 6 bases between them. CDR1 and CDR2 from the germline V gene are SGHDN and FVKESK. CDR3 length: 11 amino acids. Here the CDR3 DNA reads TGTGCCAGCAGCGGGTGGAATGAGCAGTTCTTC. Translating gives CASSGWNEQFF.

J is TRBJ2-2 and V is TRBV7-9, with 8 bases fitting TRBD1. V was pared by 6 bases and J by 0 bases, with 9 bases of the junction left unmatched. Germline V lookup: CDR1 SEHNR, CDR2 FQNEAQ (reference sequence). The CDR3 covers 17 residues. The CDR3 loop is CASSSTGTGANTGELFF. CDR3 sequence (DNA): TGTGCCAGCAGTTCAACCGGGACAGGAGCGAACACCGGGGAGCTGTTTTTT.

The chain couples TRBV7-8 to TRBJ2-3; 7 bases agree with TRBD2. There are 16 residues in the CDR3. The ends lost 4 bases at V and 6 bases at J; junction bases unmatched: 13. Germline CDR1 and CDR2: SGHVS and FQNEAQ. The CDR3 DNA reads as TGTGCCAGCAGCTCCTTAGCGGGCGTAATTTCGGATACGCAGTATTTT. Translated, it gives CASSSLAGVISDTQYF.

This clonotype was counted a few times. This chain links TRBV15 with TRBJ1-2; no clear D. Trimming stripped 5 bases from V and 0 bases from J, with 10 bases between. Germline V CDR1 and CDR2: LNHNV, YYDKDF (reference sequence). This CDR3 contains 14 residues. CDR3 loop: CATSPGPTNYGYTF. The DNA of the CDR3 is TGTGCCACCAGCCCAGGCCCCACTAACTATGGCTACACCTTC.

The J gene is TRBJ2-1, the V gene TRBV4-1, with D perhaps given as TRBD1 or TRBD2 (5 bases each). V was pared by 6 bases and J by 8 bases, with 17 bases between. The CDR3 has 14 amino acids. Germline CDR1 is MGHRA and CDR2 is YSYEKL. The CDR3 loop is CASSGWDAVDEQFF. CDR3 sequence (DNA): TGCGCCAGCAGTGGCTGGGACGCCGTCGATGAGCAGTTCTTC.

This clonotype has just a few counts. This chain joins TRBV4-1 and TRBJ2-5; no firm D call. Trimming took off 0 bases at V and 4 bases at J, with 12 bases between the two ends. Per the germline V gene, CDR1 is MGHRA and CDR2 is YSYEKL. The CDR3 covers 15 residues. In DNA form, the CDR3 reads TGCGCCAGCAGCCAAGAATGGGCCAGACGAGAGACCCAGTACTTC. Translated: CASSQEWARRETQYF.

CDR3 DNA sequence: TGTGCCAGCAGCTGGGCAGGGGAGGACACTGAAGCTTTCTTT. As protein: CASSWAGEDTEAFF. The rearrangement links TRBV11-1 to TRBJ1-1; TRBD1 might be the D (6 bases). Germline CDR1 reads SGHAT; CDR2 reads FQDESV (reference sequence). V dropped 4 bases and J dropped 3 bases, with 12 bases sitting between them. The CDR3 contains 14 residues.

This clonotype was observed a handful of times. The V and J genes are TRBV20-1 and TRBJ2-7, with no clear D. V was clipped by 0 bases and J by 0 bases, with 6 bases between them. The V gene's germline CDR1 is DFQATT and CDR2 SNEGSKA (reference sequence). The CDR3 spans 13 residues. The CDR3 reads CSARDPPSYEQYF. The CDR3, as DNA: TGCAGTGCTAGAGATCCTCCCTCCTACGAGCAGTACTTC.

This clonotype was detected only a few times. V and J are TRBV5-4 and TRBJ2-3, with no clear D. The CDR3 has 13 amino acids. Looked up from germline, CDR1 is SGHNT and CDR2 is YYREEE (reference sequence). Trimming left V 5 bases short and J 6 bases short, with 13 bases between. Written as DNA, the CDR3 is TGTGCCAGCAGACCGCCGCGTGGGGATACGCAGTATTTT. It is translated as CASRPPRGDTQYF.